This T cell receptor beta chain was obtained from a study of blood T cell repertoires in COVID-19. Study background: Sample material is recorded as cDNA or gDNA derived from T cells, B-cell-depleted T cells, or PBMCs.

This clone was seen just once. TCRdb keeps only in-frame clones here, not all; method: immunoSEQ multiplex PCR. Of 240,000 or so clones in the sample, over 80% were seen once. The specimen was peripheral blood. The TCR sequence derives from a man aged 25 to 40 who had recovered from COVID-19.

CDR3 loop: CAISVDREYEQYF. The CDR3 DNA sequence: TGTGCCATCAGTGTGGACAGGGAGTACGAGCAGTACTTC. The rearrangement links TRBV10-3 to TRBJ2-7, with 8 bases lining up with TRBD1. The CDR3 spans 13 residues. In germline, CDR1 is ENHRY, CDR2 SYGVKD. The ends lost 4 bases at V and 4 bases at J; junction bases unmatched: 3.